This T cell receptor beta chain was found in a study of blood T cell repertoires in COVID-19. Study as a whole: Samples came from the United States, Italy and Spain, spanning acute and convalescent COVID-19. Sources were T cells, B-cell-depleted T cells, or PBMCs; the material itself was cDNA or gDNA.

The table came from immunoSEQ multiplex PCR; TCRdb's copy has only in-frame clones and leaves some out. The data contain about 120,000 clones, about four fifths of them singletons. The trim removed 8 bases at V and 2 bases at J, leaving 7 bases unmatched. Germline V gene data show CDR1 as MNHNY and CDR2 as SVGAGI (reference sequence). The CDR3 is 15 amino acids. The receptor comes from a man between 60 and 70 years old with acute or convalescent COVID-19. The chain links TRBV6-6 to TRBJ1-5; TRBD1 matches at 9 bases. Sequenced material: peripheral blood. Here the CDR3 DNA reads TGTGCCAGCCGGTGGGGACAGGGTGGCAATCAGCCCCAGCATTTT. Translated: CASRWGQGGNQPQHF.